This T cell receptor (beta chain) was captured in a study of blood T cell repertoires in COVID-19. The CDR3 is 13 amino acids. V gave up 3 bases and J gave up 6 bases, with 9 bases separating them. Data came from immunoSEQ multiplex PCR; TCRdb stores just in-frame clones and leaves some out. The repertoire has fewer than 200,000 clones, 83% of them found once; the top ten carry 4.4%. The chain carries TRBV12-3 or TRBV12-4 and TRBJ1-5; D is uncertain. This sequence originates from a woman aged 50 to 60 who had recovered from COVID-19. Sequenced sample: PBMCs or T cells enriched from blood (not recorded which). CDR3: CASSFRAGQPQHF. The CDR3 DNA is TGTGCCAGCAGTTTTCGGGCGGGTCAGCCCCAGCATTTT.